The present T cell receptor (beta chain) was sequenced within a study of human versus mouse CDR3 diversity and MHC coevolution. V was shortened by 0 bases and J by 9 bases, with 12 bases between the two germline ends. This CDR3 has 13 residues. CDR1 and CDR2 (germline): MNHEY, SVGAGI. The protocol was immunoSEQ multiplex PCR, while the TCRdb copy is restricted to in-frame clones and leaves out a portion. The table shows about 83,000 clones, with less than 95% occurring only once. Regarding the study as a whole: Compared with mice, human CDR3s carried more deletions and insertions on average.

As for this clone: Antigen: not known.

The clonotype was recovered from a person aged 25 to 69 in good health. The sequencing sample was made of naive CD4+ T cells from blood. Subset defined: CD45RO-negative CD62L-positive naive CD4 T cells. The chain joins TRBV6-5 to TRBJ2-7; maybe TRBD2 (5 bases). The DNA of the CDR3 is TGTGCCAGCAGTTACTCCGGCGGTGCGGGGCAGTACTTC. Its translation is CASSYSGGAGQYF.